This TCR beta chain came from a study of cytomegalovirus exposure and HLA in healthy donors. Study conclusions and caveats: Per a prior analysis, the majority of TCR beta V segments were productive roughly 90% or roughly 30% of the time.

Germline V gene lookup returns CDR1 LGHNA and CDR2 YNFKEQ. The CDR3 is 15 residues long. In the case of this clone: The antigen is unknown.

The study ran its PCR with 60 Vbeta and 13 Jbeta primers. Original data processing: In a later analysis, 70 million to 80 million unique TCR beta chains included roughly 11 million shared by two or more donors. Assay used: immunoSEQ multiplex PCR; TCRdb lists only in-frame clones, some missing. That table gives V, J and clone size, and the DNA gave D and trimming. Of about 130,000 clones listed, roughly 80% are singletons. The chain carries TRBV4-2 and TRBJ2-5; 10 nucleotides align to TRBD2. Judging by the DNA end, TRBJ2-7 fits better; the J call may be wrong. The TCR sequence derives from a man aged 45-60 years in good health and CMV-seronegative. The sample taken for sequencing was PBMCs. The CDR3 sequence: CASSQAGTSEYEQYF. The CDR3 DNA sequence: TGTGCCAGCAGCCAGGCCGGGACTAGCGAATACGAGCAGTACTTC.